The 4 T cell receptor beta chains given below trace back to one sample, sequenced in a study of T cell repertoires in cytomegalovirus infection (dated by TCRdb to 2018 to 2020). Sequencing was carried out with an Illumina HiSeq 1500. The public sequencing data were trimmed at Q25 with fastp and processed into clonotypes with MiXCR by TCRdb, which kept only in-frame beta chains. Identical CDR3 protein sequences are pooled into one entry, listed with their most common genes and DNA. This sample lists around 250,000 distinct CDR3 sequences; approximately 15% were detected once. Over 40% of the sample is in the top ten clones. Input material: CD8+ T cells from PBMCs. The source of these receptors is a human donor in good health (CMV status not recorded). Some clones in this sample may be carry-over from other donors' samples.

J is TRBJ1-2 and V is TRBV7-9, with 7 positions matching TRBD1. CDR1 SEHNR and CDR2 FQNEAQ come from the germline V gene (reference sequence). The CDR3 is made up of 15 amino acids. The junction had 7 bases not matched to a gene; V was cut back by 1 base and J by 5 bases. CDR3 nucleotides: TGTGCCAGCAGCTTAGTAGTCCTGACAGGGTATGGCTACACCTTC. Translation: CASSLVVLTGYGYTF.

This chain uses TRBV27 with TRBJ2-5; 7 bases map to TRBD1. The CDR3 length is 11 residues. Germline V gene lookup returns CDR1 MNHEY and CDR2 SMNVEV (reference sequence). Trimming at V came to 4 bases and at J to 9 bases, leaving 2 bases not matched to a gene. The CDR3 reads CASSSGGSQYF. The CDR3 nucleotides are TGTGCCAGCAGTTCAGGGGGATCCCAGTACTTC.

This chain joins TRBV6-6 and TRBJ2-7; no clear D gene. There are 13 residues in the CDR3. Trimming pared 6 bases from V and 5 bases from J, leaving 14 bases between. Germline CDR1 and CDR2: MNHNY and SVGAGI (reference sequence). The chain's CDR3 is CASSLVPHNEQYF. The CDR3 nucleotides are TGTGCCAGCAGCTTGGTCCCCCACAACGAGCAGTACTTC.

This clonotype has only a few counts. CDR3 in DNA: TGCAGTGCTAGGGTCTGGTCCTCCTACGAGCAGTACTTC. It is translated as CSARVWSSYEQYF. The rearrangement links TRBV20-1 to TRBJ2-7; D gene uncertain. Deletions cut 3 bases from V and 0 bases from J, with 9 bases between. The CDR3 is 13 residues long. The germline CDR1 and CDR2 sequences are DFQATT and SNEGSKA (reference sequence).